This TCR beta chain was profiled in a study of long-term antiretroviral therapy in people with HIV. The assay, immunoSEQ v3.0, was run at survey level. Sequencing aimed to cover about 35,000-55,000 T-cell genomes per sample. Sequenced by immunoSEQ multiplex PCR; TCRdb stores in-frame clones only, minus some. The table lists about 30,000 clones, over 90% of them singletons, with 6.4% in the top ten. Treatment for all HIV-infected participants took place in the United States. This clone has just one count. Its antigen is unidentified. Study-wide results and caveats: Specimen acquisition occurred between about 2004 and 2018, potentially under older ART regimens. In HIV, the repertoires covered a tighter span of CDR3 lengths than in controls.

The receptor was derived from a woman in her thirties or forties with HIV. This specimen consisted of unsorted PBMCs, obtained around 6.3 years after starting antiretroviral therapy.

CDR3 sequence (DNA): TGTGCCAGCAGTGTACGACAGGGACATGACACTGAAGCTTTCTTT. This gives the protein CASSVRQGHDTEAFF. The rearrangement uses TRBV2 and TRBJ1-1, with 7 nucleotides matching TRBD1. Germline lookup yields CDR1 SNHLY and CDR2 FYNNEI. J lost 3 bases, V lost 4 bases, and 8 bases had no gene match. CDR3 length: 15 amino acids. Variable domain in full (rest from reference TRBV2 and TRBJ1-1): EPEVTQTPSHQVTQMGQEVILRCVPISNHLYFYWYRQILGQKVEFLVSFYNNEISEKSEIFDDQFSVERPDGSNFTLKIRSTKLEDSAMYFCASSVRQGHDTEAFFGQGTRLTVV.